This T cell receptor beta chain emerged from a study of human T cells and chemical hapten exposure. Overall study context: Weekly scalp doses of diphenylcyclopropenone were given to patients during the approximately 23-week study. Small pooled library volume differences mainly caused per-sample TCR yield variation. General study results and limits: Patch test score rose with PT1 expanded TCRs, significant at 8, 16, 32, not 4. TCRs above 1 in 1000 frequency did not change with DPC sensitization.

The CDR3 extends over 14 amino acids. V lost 0 bases and J lost 7, with 13 bases in between. CDR1 is SGHNT, CDR2 YYREEE, per germline (reference sequence). TCRdb itself ran the RACE reads through MiXCR, one entry per CDR3 protein. The table records about 64,000 distinct CDR3 sequences, roughly 11% of them present only once. To note about this clonotype: As yet, its antigen is unknown.

Sample time point: patch test 3, about 24 weeks after DPC sensitization. Specified treatment: therapeutic diphenylcyclopropenone sensitization with weekly scalp DPC. The clonotype originates from a woman younger than 45 with alopecia areata. Some clones in this sample may be carry-over from other donors' samples. This chain connects TRBV5-4 to TRBJ1-2; a weak D match, TRBD1 (6 bases). Sample: whole blood, taken in connection with sensitization to the hapten diphenylcyclopropenone (DPC). CDR3 amino acids: CASSLVRGAVGYTF. Written as DNA, the CDR3 is TGTGCCAGCAGCTTGGTACGGGGGGCTGTTGGCTACACCTTC.